Below, 24 T cell receptor beta chains from the same sample are listed, as sequenced in a study of CD8+CD57+ T cells in acquired aplastic anemia (dated by TCRdb to about 2018). Flow cytometry had shown CD8+CD57+ cell expansion in the patients selected for sequencing. The run used an Illumina HiSeq 2000. Profiling of TCR beta VDJ combinations and CDR3 sequences used genomic DNA as the template. TCRdb passed the public sequencing reads through fastp at Q25 and MiXCR, retaining productive beta sequences. All rows with the same CDR3 protein become a single entry with the most common DNA and genes. Within this sample are under 350,000 distinct CDR3 sequences, with approximately 60% of them counted one time only. The top ten clonotypes cover around 1.2% of the sample. The sequencing sample was made of sorted CD4+, CD8+, or CD8+CD57+ T cells (not recorded which) from PBMCs. These receptors all come from a human donor with aplastic anemia.

In this sample, this clonotype turned up many times. The rearrangement uses TRBV11-2 and TRBJ2-3; 8 bases agree with TRBD2. CDR3 size: 15 residues. Trimming removed 3 bases from V and 1 base from J; junction bases left unmatched: 3. Germline V CDR1 and CDR2: SGHAT, FQNNGV. DNA of the CDR3: TGTGCCAGCAGCTTTTTGCGGGAGGGCACAGATACGCAGTATTTT. Translating it yields CASSFLREGTDTQYF.

This rearrangement joins TRBV5-8 to TRBJ2-5; 10 positions match TRBD2. V shed 6 bases, J shed 5 bases, and the junction held 13 bases outside the gene matches. The germline gives CDR1 SGHTS, CDR2 YDEGEE. The CDR3 is 16 residues long. Here the CDR3 reads CASIRLSSGGRETQYF. The CDR3 nucleotides are TGTGCCAGCATCCGCCTGTCTAGCGGGGGCCGGGAGACCCAGTACTTC.

J is TRBJ1-4 and V is TRBV20-1; possible D gene TRBD1, 5 bases. This CDR3 has 11 residues. Germline V gene sequence: CDR1 DFQATT, CDR2 SNEGSKA (reference sequence). V was cut by 6 bases and J by 8 bases, with 10 bases left in between. The CDR3 region is CSAYRNEKLFF. The CDR3 region has the DNA TGCAGTGCGTACAGGAACGAAAAACTGTTTTTT.

V is TRBV11-2 and J is TRBJ2-7; no reliable D call. This CDR3 is built from 11 residues. V lost 2 bases and J 6 bases, leaving 5 bases between the germline ends. Germline-derived CDR1 and CDR2 are SGHAT and FQNNGV. CDR3 sequence: CASSLRFEQYF. CDR3 in DNA: TGTGCCAGCAGCTTACGCTTCGAGCAGTACTTC.

The V gene is TRBV19, the J gene TRBJ2-3, with a tentative D call TRBD1 (5 bases). V was pared by 6 bases and J by 6 bases, with 22 bases between. This CDR3 comprises 16 residues. CDR1 LNHDA and CDR2 SQIVND come from the germline V gene (reference sequence). CDR3 in DNA: TGTGCCAGTAGACGCGGACAAGGGGTGGGTCACGATACGCAGTATTTT. Translating gives CASRRGQGVGHDTQYF.

This chain connects TRBV10-3 to TRBJ2-3; D ambiguous. Between the trimmed V and J ends, which lost 4 bases and 0 bases, there was a span of 11 bases. The CDR3 is 15 residues long. The germline V gene has CDR1 ENHRY and CDR2 SYGVKD. DNA of the CDR3: TGTGCCATCAGTGTGGCACCGCGGAGCACAGATACGCAGTATTTT. Amino acid sequence: CAISVAPRSTDTQYF.

CDR3 nucleotide sequence: TGTGCCAGCAGTGAACGGCAGAATCAGCCCCAGCATTTT. Translation gives CASSERQNQPQHF. The chain recombines TRBV2 with TRBJ1-5; D unresolved. The CDR3 length is 13 residues. Looked up from germline, CDR1 is SNHLY and CDR2 is FYNNEI. V lost 2 bases and J 4 bases, leaving 6 bases between the germline ends.

The chain recombines TRBV20-1 with TRBJ2-5; 7 bases are a match to TRBD1. The CDR3 is 15 residues long. V trimming: 0 bases; J trimming: 4 bases; junction bases outside the gene matches: 8. Germline V lookup: CDR1 DFQATT, CDR2 SNEGSKA (reference sequence). CDR3 protein: CSARDLRRGTETQYF. DNA for the CDR3: TGCAGTGCTAGAGATCTTCGCAGGGGGACAGAGACCCAGTACTTC.

V usage is TRBV20-1 and J usage is TRBJ1-1, with D perhaps matching TRBD1 (6 bases). The germline CDR1 and CDR2 sequences are DFQATT and SNEGSKA (reference sequence). V shed 3 bases and J shed 7 bases, with 12 bases lying between them. This CDR3 has 12 amino acids. This CDR3 reads CSASGQIGEAFF. The CDR3 region has the DNA TGCAGTGCTAGTGGACAGATAGGTGAAGCTTTCTTT.

The chain employs TRBV5-1 and TRBJ2-1; D assignment may be TRBD1 or TRBD2 (5 bases each). V was clipped by 2 bases and J by 9 bases, with 9 bases between them. The CDR3 spans 12 residues. Germline CDR1 and CDR2: SGHRS and YFSETQ. CDR3 nucleotides: TGCGCCAGCAGCTTTGTCGGGACTGAGCAGTTCTTC. Translating it yields CASSFVGTEQFF.

This clonotype was found a few times. V is TRBV2 and J is TRBJ1-1, with D unresolved. Trimming pared 6 bases from V and 4 bases from J, leaving 3 bases between. The germline gives CDR1 SNHLY, CDR2 FYNNEI. The CDR3 totals 10 residues. The CDR3 protein is CASRFTEAFF. CDR3 sequence (DNA): TGTGCCAGCAGGTTCACTGAAGCTTTCTTT.

This clonotype has ten or more counts. The chain joins TRBV18 to TRBJ2-7; 7 bases fit TRBD2. Trimming cost V 3 bases and J 6 bases; bases outside gene matches: 8. The germline V gene encodes CDR1 KGHSH and CDR2 LQKENI. The CDR3 spans 14 residues. In DNA, the CDR3 is TGTGCCAGCTCACCTTCGGGAGGAGGGGTCGAGCAGTACTTC. This encodes CASSPSGGGVEQYF.

This clonotype was counted at least ten times. The rearrangement uses TRBV3-1 and TRBJ2-3, with 8 nucleotides matching TRBD2. V shed 4 bases, J shed 4 bases, and the junction held 4 bases outside the gene matches. CDR1 and CDR2 from the germline V gene are LGHDT and YNNKEL (reference sequence). The length of the CDR3 is 14 residues. DNA for the CDR3: TGTGCCAGCAGCCCCAGACTAGCGCCAGATACGCAGTATTTT. This codes for CASSPRLAPDTQYF.

The table lists this clonotype with many counts. The CDR3 here is CASSPGGGGYNEQFF. The DNA of the CDR3 is TGTGCCAGCAGCCCCGGAGGGGGGGGATACAATGAGCAGTTCTTC. The chain links TRBV5-5 to TRBJ2-1; a possible D gene is TRBD2 (7 bases). Trimming left V 4 bases short and J 4 bases short, with 15 bases between. From germline, CDR1 is SGHKS and CDR2 YYEKEE (reference sequence). The CDR3 has 15 residues.

The J gene is TRBJ2-7, the V gene TRBV7-9, with TRBD2 matching 9 bases. Germline V CDR1 and CDR2: SEHNR, FQNEAQ (reference sequence). CDR3 length equals 13 residues. Unmatched junction bases numbered 2, after V lost 6 bases and J lost 2 bases. The CDR3 reads CASRSGRTYEQYF. The DNA of the CDR3 is TGTGCCAGCAGAAGCGGGAGGACCTACGAGCAGTACTTC.

This rearrangement joins TRBV20-1 to TRBJ2-1; the match to TRBD2 covers 10 bases. Per germline, CDR1 DFQATT and CDR2 SNEGSKA (reference sequence). J was trimmed by 3 bases and V by 7 bases; bases with no gene match: 6. The CDR3 has 14 amino acids. As DNA, the CDR3 is TGCAGTGTGGGACTAGCGCCACTCTACAATGAGCAGTTCTTC. It codes for CSVGLAPLYNEQFF.

This clonotype was seen repeatedly, ten times or more. This chain joins TRBV2 and TRBJ2-3; 8 bases agree with TRBD2. Trimming at V came to 7 bases and at J to 0 bases, leaving 12 bases not matched to a gene. The CDR3 covers 17 residues. CDR1 SNHLY and CDR2 FYNNEI come from the germline V gene. The CDR3 here is CASILGRAHYSTDTQYF. Written as DNA, the CDR3 is TGTGCCAGCATCCTCGGGAGGGCGCATTACAGCACAGATACGCAGTATTTT.

The V gene is TRBV7-2, the J gene TRBJ2-5; D unclear. The CDR3 is 13 residues long. Germline values: CDR1 SGHTA, CDR2 FQGNSA. Trimming shortened V by 1 base and J by 6 bases, and 9 bases separated the two germline ends. The CDR3: CASSLGVGKTQYF. The CDR3, as DNA: TGTGCCAGCAGCTTAGGGGTAGGGAAGACCCAGTACTTC.

The CDR3 region has the DNA TGCGCCAGCAGCCCGGGGGGGGACAACGGAGGCTACACCTTC. It yields the protein CASSPGGDNGGYTF. The chain carries TRBV5-1 and TRBJ1-2; D perhaps matches TRBD1 (6 bases). This CDR3 is 14 amino acids long. Germline assignment: CDR1 SGHRS and CDR2 YFSETQ. V was clipped by 4 bases and J by 8 bases, with 18 bases between them.

This clonotype was recorded at least ten times. The chain uses TRBV5-8 and TRBJ2-1; 8 nucleotides match TRBD2. The CDR3 sequence is 17 residues long. CDR1 and CDR2 from the germline V gene are SGHTS and YDEGEE. V lost 2 bases and J lost 7; bases outside the gene matches: 14. The CDR3 coding sequence is TGTGCCAGCAGCTTTATCCCCCTAGCGGGTGGTAAAAATGAGCAGTTCTTC. This gives the protein CASSFIPLAGGKNEQFF.

CDR3 loop: CASSAVAGTNTEAFF. CDR3 bases: TGTGCCAGCAGCGCAGTCGCAGGGACAAACACTGAAGCTTTCTTT. The chain combines TRBV9 with TRBJ1-1, with D maybe TRBD1 (6 bases). The length of the CDR3 is 15 residues. Germline V CDR1 and CDR2: SGDLS, YYNGEE. Trimming stripped 3 bases from V and 2 bases from J, with 14 bases between.

A few counts support this clonotype. The CDR3 coding sequence is TGCGCCAGCAGCTTGGCCGACCCTATGAACACTGAAGCTTTCTTT. This sequence encodes CASSLADPMNTEAFF. V is TRBV5-1 and J is TRBJ1-1; D not certain. With 0 bases removed from V and 0 bases from J, the gap between germline ends came to 9 bases. The CDR3 runs 15 residues. Germline CDR1 SGHRS, CDR2 YFSETQ. The variable domain in full, with the rest retrieved from reference TRBV5-1 and TRBJ1-1, is KAGVTQTPRYLIKTRGQQVTLSCSPISGHRSVSWYQQTPGQGLQFLFEYFSETQRNKGNFPGRFSGRQFSNSRSEMNVSTLELGDSALYLCASSLADPMNTEAFFGQGTRLTVV.

The chain recombines TRBV2 with TRBJ1-5; possible D gene TRBD1, 5 bases. Germline assignment: CDR1 SNHLY and CDR2 FYNNEI. V was cut by 4 bases and J by 8 bases, with 12 bases left in between. The CDR3 has 13 amino acids. CDR3 sequence reads: CASSVGSREPQHF. CDR3 bases: TGTGCCAGCAGTGTGGGAAGCAGGGAGCCCCAGCATTTT.

The chain employs TRBV5-1 and TRBJ2-7; TRBD2 is a possible D gene (7 bases). Trimming cost V 4 bases and J 4 bases, with 15 bases left between them. Germline-derived CDR1 and CDR2 are SGHRS and YFSETQ. The CDR3 is made up of 14 amino acids. CDR3 DNA: TGCGCCAGCAGCCCGGCGGGGGCAGCTTACGAGCAGTACTTC. Translation: CASSPAGAAYEQYF.